This T cell receptor (beta chain) derives from a study of Graves' ophthalmopathy and Graves' hyperthyroidism. RNA transcripts provided the template for amplifying TCR beta CDR3 regions. First-round RT-PCR with HTBI primers preceded a second-round multiplex PCR. Each CDR3 protein is one row after TCRdb ran MiXCR on the multiplex PCR reads. The sample carries around 1.1 million distinct CDR3 sequences, about 36% recorded once. Germline V gene lookup returns CDR1 MRHNA and CDR2 SNTAGT. The CDR3 is 14 residues long. V lost 3 bases to trimming and J lost 5 bases, with 13 bases between them. The chain employs TRBV6-4 and TRBJ1-1, with D perhaps matching TRBD1 (5 bases). The clonotype was recovered from an adult man with Graves' hyperthyroidism. The sequenced sample was peripheral blood or thyroid tissue (not recorded which). The chain's CDR3 is CASSEVAGGTEAFF. The DNA for the CDR3 is TGTGCCAGCAGTGAGGTAGCCGGGGGAACTGAAGCTTTCTTT.